This T cell receptor (beta chain) was recovered during a study of blood T cell repertoires in COVID-19. In the original processing: Amplification with reference gene primers provided the estimates of nucleated cell counts. Assay used: immunoSEQ multiplex PCR; TCRdb lists only in-frame clones, some missing. V and J calls and clone size are given by that table; D and trimming were obtained from the DNA. This table has about 68,000 clones, approximately 85% appearing once. V dropped 3 bases and J dropped 3; count of bases not matched to a gene: 7. Germline V CDR1 and CDR2: GTSNPN, SVGIG (reference sequence). The CDR3 loop spans 14 amino acids.

This TCR derives from a man in his fifties with acute or convalescent COVID-19. V and J are TRBV30 and TRBJ2-7; TRBD1 matches 8 bases. Input material: peripheral blood. CDR3 protein: CAWSLGTGFYEQYV. Written as DNA, the CDR3 is TGTGCCTGGAGCCTCGGGACAGGTTTCTACGAGCAGTACGTC.